The 32 T cell receptor beta chains below were found in one sample sequenced in a study of PD-1 blockade in mismatch repair-deficient tumors. TCRdb's table, derived via immunoSEQ multiplex PCR, lists solely in-frame clones and lacks some. Of about 110,000 clones in the sample, more than 60% are singletons; the top ten hold 4.7%. The material was peripheral blood, obtained about 13 months after starting pembrolizumab. The receptors here all came from an adult with mismatch repair-deficient cancer.

The V call is TRBV5-1, the J call TRBJ1-1; 8 bases align to TRBD1. V lost 7 bases, J lost 2 bases, and 7 bases stayed unmatched. Germline CDR1 is SGHRS and CDR2 is YFSETQ. The CDR3 spans 14 residues. The DNA for the CDR3 is TGCGCCAGCGGCCAGGGGGCTTATAACACTGAAGCTTTCTTT. Translated, it gives CASGQGAYNTEAFF.

A word on this clone: A read error may produce the germline difference seen at one junction end. Other DNA sequences in this sample translate to the same CDR3. This chain joins TRBV7-8 and TRBJ2-3; no clear D. This CDR3 comprises 12 residues. Germline V gene data show CDR1 as SGHVS and CDR2 as FQNEAQ. The CDR3 sequence is CASSRFTDTQYF. CDR3 nucleotide sequence: TGCGCCAGCAGCCGCTTCACAGATACGCAGTATTTT.

The genes are TRBV6-6 and TRBJ1-3; weak D call: TRBD1 (5 bases). The CDR3 loop spans 13 amino acids. Trimming took off 11 bases at V and 0 bases at J, with 11 bases between the two ends. Germline CDR1 reads MNHNY; CDR2 reads SVGAGI (reference sequence). CDR3 nucleotides: TGTGCCTCCGACGGGGGCTCTGGAAACACCATATATTTT. Residues: CASDGGSGNTIYF.

The chain carries TRBV29-1 and TRBJ2-7; 10 nucleotides line up with TRBD1. The CDR3 has 13 residues. Germline trimming cut 6 bases from V and 4 bases from J; bases unmatched to any gene: 6. Germline V CDR1 and CDR2: SQVTM, ANQGSEA. The CDR3 nucleotides are TGCAGCGTGGGGCGGGACAGGGGTTACGAGCAGTACTTC. It codes for CSVGRDRGYEQYF.

The chain uses TRBV7-9 and TRBJ2-1, with D uncertain. The V gene lost 7 bases and the J gene lost 5 bases, with 15 bases spanning the gap. The CDR3 runs 14 residues. Germline values: CDR1 SEHNR, CDR2 FQNEAQ (reference sequence). The CDR3 DNA follows: TGTGCCAGCACCCCCTTCCCCGGTAACAATGAGCAGTTCTTC. It specifies CASTPFPGNNEQFF. Full variable domain (outside the CDR3, taken from reference TRBV7-9 and TRBJ2-1): DTGVSQNPRHKITKRGQNVTFRCDPISEHNRLYWYRQTLGQGPEFLTYFQNEAQLEKSRLLSDRFSAERPKGSFSTLEIQRTEQGDSAMYLCASTPFPGNNEQFFGPGTRLTVL.

The rearrangement links TRBV6-1 to TRBJ1-1; D is unresolved. V was shortened by 7 bases and J by 0 bases, with 15 bases between the two germline ends. The germline V gene has CDR1 MNHNS and CDR2 SASEGT. The CDR3 loop spans 15 amino acids. In DNA, the CDR3 is TGTGCCAGCACATGGGTATTGAGGGTGAACACTGAAGCTTTCTTT. It encodes CASTWVLRVNTEAFF.

The sample holds a few counts of this clone. The rearrangement joins TRBV5-1 to TRBJ2-5, with TRBD1 matching over 8 bases. V shed 0 bases, J shed 14 bases, and the junction held 12 bases outside the gene matches. The CDR3 covers 14 residues. Germline CDR1 SGHRS, CDR2 YFSETQ. CDR3 sequence reads: CASSLAGTGDSTYF. In DNA, the CDR3 is TGCGCCAGCAGCTTGGCGGGGACAGGAGATTCTACTTACTTC. Together with reference TRBV5-1 and TRBJ2-5, the CDR3 gives the full variable domain: KAGVTQTPRYLIKTRGQQVTLSCSPISGHRSVSWYQQTPGQGLQFLFEYFSETQRNKGNFPGRFSGRQFSNSRSEMNVSTLELGDSALYLCASSLAGTGDSTYFGPGTRLLVL.

This chain's CDR3 is CAWGGTGTSSNQPQHF. The CDR3 DNA reads TGTGCCTGGGGGGGGACTGGGACGTCAAGCAATCAGCCCCAGCATTTT. The chain uses TRBV30 and TRBJ1-5; D is perhaps TRBD1 (5 bases). The V and J ends lost 5 bases and 1 base respectively, with 18 bases between them. Germline loops: CDR1 GTSNPN, CDR2 SVGIG (reference sequence). The CDR3 runs 16 residues.

There are a few counts of this clone. This chain joins TRBV7-6 and TRBJ2-1, with 8 bases aligning to TRBD2. V trimming: 4 bases; J trimming: 7 bases; junction bases outside the gene matches: 9. Germline V gives CDR1 SGHVS, CDR2 FNYEAQ. This CDR3 has 15 residues. In nucleotides, the CDR3 is TGTGCCAGCAGCTCCTTAGCGGGATTAGTAAATGAGCAGTTCTTC. Residues: CASSSLAGLVNEQFF.

The genes are TRBV30 and TRBJ2-7, with D unresolved. CDR1 is GTSNPN and CDR2 is SVGIG in the germline V gene (reference sequence). There are 11 residues in the CDR3. Trimming removed 4 bases from V and 4 bases from J, with 8 bases in between. Here the CDR3 DNA reads TGTGCCTGGATGCTGGGGTACGAGCAGTACTTC. The encoded protein is CAWMLGYEQYF.

The chain couples TRBV25-1 to TRBJ1-4, with 10 bases that match TRBD1. Germline trimming cut 3 bases from V and 7 bases from J; bases unmatched to any gene: 11. The germline CDR1 and CDR2 sequences are MGHDK and SYGVNS. The CDR3 consists of 17 residues. In nucleotides, the CDR3 is TGTGCCAGCAGTGACAGACAGGGGGCAGTTTGGGGTGAAAAACTGTTTTTT. This encodes CASSDRQGAVWGEKLFF.

The CDR3 coding sequence is TGTGCCAGCAGCTTAACGATGGGTAAAGCGAACACCGGGGAGCTGTTTTTT. As protein: CASSLTMGKANTGELFF. The gene calls are TRBV7-3 and TRBJ2-2; D is unclear. The V and J ends lost 0 bases and 0 bases respectively, with 11 bases between them. The germline V gene encodes CDR1 SGHTA and CDR2 FQGTGA. The CDR3 totals 17 residues. The variable domain in full, with the rest retrieved from reference TRBV7-3 and TRBJ2-2, is GAGVSQTPSNKVTEKGKYVELRCDPISGHTALYWYRQSLGQGPEFLIYFQGTGAADDSGLPNDRFFAVRPEGSVSTLKIQRTERGDSAVYLCASSLTMGKANTGELFFGEGSRLTVL.

The chain couples TRBV6-5 to TRBJ2-1, with TRBD2 matching over 8 bases. Germline V gives CDR1 MNHEY, CDR2 SVGAGI. Unmatched junction bases numbered 7, after V lost 7 bases and J lost 5 bases. This CDR3 comprises 14 residues. CDR3 loop: CASTRSGSDNEQFF. CDR3 coding DNA: TGTGCCAGCACAAGAAGCGGGAGCGACAATGAGCAGTTCTTC.

The V gene is TRBV9, the J gene TRBJ2-1; 9 nucleotides align to TRBD2. Per germline, CDR1 SGDLS and CDR2 YYNGEE. V was pared by 0 bases and J by 0 bases, with 1 base of the junction left unmatched. CDR3 length: 16 amino acids. The CDR3 here is CASSVGLAASYNEQFF. The CDR3 nucleotides are TGTGCCAGCAGCGTAGGACTAGCGGCCTCCTACAATGAGCAGTTCTTC.

V and J are TRBV18 and TRBJ2-1; D is unresolved. CDR1 is KGHSH, CDR2 LQKENI, per germline. The length of the CDR3 is 17 residues. Trimming stripped 0 bases from V and 0 bases from J, with 12 bases between. This CDR3 reads CASSPPAGISSYNEQFF. The CDR3 nucleotides are TGTGCCAGCTCACCACCGGCCGGTATAAGCTCCTACAATGAGCAGTTCTTC.

This chain links TRBV5-1 with TRBJ2-7; tentatively, D is TRBD1 or TRBD2 (6 bases each). V shed 7 bases and J shed 6 bases, with 17 bases lying between them. This CDR3 contains 13 residues. CDR1 SGHRS and CDR2 YFSETQ come from the germline V gene. As DNA, the CDR3 is TGCGCCAGCGGTTCATCGGGGGCTGGCGAGCAGTACTTC. Translation: CASGSSGAGEQYF.

The rearrangement joins TRBV5-1 to TRBJ2-2; TRBD2 matches 13 bases. In germline, CDR1 is SGHRS, CDR2 YFSETQ. Trimming removed 4 bases from V and 6 bases from J; junction bases left unmatched: 6. This CDR3 is 16 amino acids long. CDR3 sequence: CASSQLAGGEAGELFF. In DNA form, the CDR3 reads TGCGCCAGCAGCCAACTAGCGGGAGGGGAGGCCGGGGAGCTGTTTTTT.

This chain uses TRBV6-4 with TRBJ2-1, with 15 positions matching TRBD2. V lost 0 bases to trimming and J lost 8 bases; unmatched junction nucleotides: 2. CDR3 length: 16 residues. The V gene's germline CDR1 is MRHNA and CDR2 SNTAGT. The CDR3 loop is CASSDSGLAGGHEQFF. In DNA, the CDR3 is TGTGCCAGCAGTGACTCGGGACTAGCGGGAGGACATGAGCAGTTCTTC.

The chain combines TRBV6-6 with TRBJ2-7; D unclear. The V gene lost 2 bases and the J gene lost 5 bases, with 16 bases spanning the gap. There are 15 residues in the CDR3. Germline V gene sequence: CDR1 MNHNY, CDR2 SVGAGI (reference sequence). The CDR3 coding sequence is TGTGCCAGCAGTTACCGCAGGCCCCGGACGGACGAGCAGTACTTC. Translating it yields CASSYRRPRTDEQYF.

This rearrangement joins TRBV13 to TRBJ2-5, with unresolved D. There are 14 residues in the CDR3. CDR1 is PRHDT and CDR2 is FYEKMQ in the germline V gene (reference sequence). The V gene lost 5 bases and the J gene lost 1 base, with 11 bases spanning the gap. In nucleotides, the CDR3 is TGTGCCAGCAGCCTCCGGACGGGCCAAGAGACCCAGTACTTC. Translation: CASSLRTGQETQYF.

This clone was seen a single time. This chain joins TRBV7-3 and TRBJ2-1; the match to TRBD2 covers 9 bases. Germline values: CDR1 SGHTA, CDR2 FQGTGA. V gave up 5 bases and J gave up 6 bases; unmatched junction bases: 11. CDR3 length equals 16 residues. The CDR3 bases are TGTGCCAGCAGCCTCACCGCGGGAGGGTTTAGCAATGAGCAGTTCTTC. Protein sequence: CASSLTAGGFSNEQFF.

This clone appeared once. This chain uses TRBV10-3 with TRBJ2-7, with 12 bases fitting TRBD2. The CDR3 contains 15 residues. Germline loops: CDR1 ENHRY, CDR2 SYGVKD. The trim removed 6 bases at V and 4 bases at J, leaving 7 bases unmatched. CDR3 DNA sequence: TGTGCCATCAGAGGACTAGCGGGATTATCGTACGAGCAGTACTTC. Translated, it gives CAIRGLAGLSYEQYF.

This clone occurred once. The chain uses TRBV6-1 and TRBJ2-3; 11 nucleotides match TRBD2. CDR1 and CDR2 from the germline V gene are MNHNS and SASEGT. J was trimmed by 6 bases and V by 1 base; bases with no gene match: 9. The CDR3 runs 17 residues. CDR3: CASSEGHSGRASDTQYF. CDR3 nucleotide sequence: TGTGCCAGCAGTGAAGGACATAGCGGGAGGGCATCGGATACGCAGTATTTT.

V is TRBV5-5 and J is TRBJ2-1; TRBD2 aligns across 9 bases. CDR1 is SGHKS, CDR2 YYEKEE, per germline (reference sequence). This CDR3 is 15 amino acids long. The V and J ends lost 4 bases and 4 bases, in that order; junction bases with no gene match: 6. For the CDR3, the DNA is TGTGCCAGCAGCCTGGCGGGAGGGGTATACAATGAGCAGTTCTTC. Translated: CASSLAGGVYNEQFF.

The gene calls are TRBV6-1 and TRBJ2-5; D perhaps matches TRBD2 (6 bases). The CDR3 is 14 amino acids. Looked up from germline, CDR1 is MNHNS and CDR2 is SASEGT. Trimming stripped 4 bases from V and 2 bases from J, with 11 bases between. CDR3 in DNA: TGTGCCAGCAGTGCTACTAGCAGACAAGAGACCCAGTACTTC. Encoded protein: CASSATSRQETQYF.

The V call is TRBV7-3, the J call TRBJ2-3; D call uncertain. The ends were cut back, 3 bases at V and 0 bases at J, with 4 bases in the middle. Germline assignment: CDR1 SGHTA and CDR2 FQGTGA. This CDR3 is 13 amino acids long. The CDR3: CASSFQSTDTQYF. For the CDR3, the DNA is TGTGCCAGCAGCTTCCAAAGCACAGATACGCAGTATTTT. The variable domain in full, completed from reference TRBV7-3 and TRBJ2-3, reads GAGVSQTPSNKVTEKGKYVELRCDPISGHTALYWYRQSLGQGPEFLIYFQGTGAADDSGLPNDRFFAVRPEGSVSTLKIQRTERGDSAVYLCASSFQSTDTQYFGPGTRLTVL.

The count of this clone is one. This sequence joins TRBV11-2 and TRBJ2-2; 11 positions agree with TRBD1. Germline V lookup: CDR1 SGHAT, CDR2 FQNNGV. The V segment lost 0 bases and the J segment 5 bases; nucleotides outside the gene matches: 5. The CDR3 has 17 amino acids. For the CDR3, the DNA is TGTGCCAGCAGCTTAGACTCGGGGACAGGGGGTACCGGGGAGCTGTTTTTT. Its protein is CASSLDSGTGGTGELFF.

The rearrangement links TRBV7-2 to TRBJ2-1; TRBD2 aligns across 14 bases. This CDR3 region has 16 residues. V shed 5 bases and J 9 bases; nucleotides not matched to a gene: 9. Looked up from germline, CDR1 is SGHTA and CDR2 is FQGNSA. The CDR3 coding sequence is TGTGCCAGCAGCGCCACCGGGACTAGCGGGAGTCGTGAGCAGTTCTTC. It specifies CASSATGTSGSREQFF.

The chain carries TRBV5-1 and TRBJ2-1; D is unclear. CDR3 size: 13 residues. The V and J ends lost 0 bases and 0 bases respectively, with 1 base between them. Germline V CDR1 and CDR2: SGHRS, YFSETQ. CDR3 nucleotide sequence: TGCGCCAGCAGCTTGGGCTCCTACAATGAGCAGTTCTTC. Translating gives CASSLGSYNEQFF.

The chain uses TRBV6-4 and TRBJ2-3; a weak D match, TRBD1 (6 bases). V lost 4 bases to trimming and J lost 3 bases, with 11 bases between them. Germline V gives CDR1 MRHNA, CDR2 SNTAGT. This CDR3 region has 14 residues. CDR3 residues: CASSVSGETDTQYF. Here the CDR3 DNA reads TGTGCCAGCAGTGTGTCAGGGGAAACAGATACGCAGTATTTT.

This clone was recorded a few times. Written as DNA, the CDR3 is TGTGCCAGTAGTATAGTAAGCGGTTGGAATGAGCAGTTCTTC. This codes for CASSIVSGWNEQFF. The rearrangement links TRBV19 to TRBJ2-1; D may be TRBD2 (5 bases). The CDR3 loop spans 14 amino acids. Germline CDR1 LNHDA, CDR2 SQIVND (reference sequence). V was trimmed by 1 base and J by 7 bases, leaving 11 bases between them.

The V and J genes are TRBV2 and TRBJ1-1, with 7 bases fitting TRBD1. The CDR3 spans 14 residues. The germline gives CDR1 SNHLY, CDR2 FYNNEI. J lost 3 bases, V lost 6 bases, and 7 bases had no gene match. Here the CDR3 reads CASSYRGRDTEAFF. CDR3 DNA sequence: TGTGCCAGCAGCTACAGGGGCCGGGACACTGAAGCTTTCTTT.